These T cell receptor beta chains were read from a single sample in a study of control samples from healthy donors and cancer patients. Clones were sequenced by immunoSEQ multiplex PCR, and TCRdb holds only the in-frame ones, with some missing. The sample carries around 89,000 clones, roughly 78% recorded once. Sequenced sample: blood. The receptors shown here come from a woman aged 55-70 years in good health. CDR3s include the opening cysteine and the closing phenylalanine or tryptophan. A D gene is named only where the DNA matches it firmly. Clone size, where shown, is once, few, many, or a class for clones that have expanded.

size,J,D,V,CDR3,DNA
NA,TRBJ2-6,TRBD1,TRBV19,CASSVGLGGAGANVLTF,TGTGCCAGTAGTGTCGGCCTAGGGGGCGCTGGGGCCAACGTCCTGACTTTC
NA,TRBJ2-7,NA,TRBV7-2,CASSLAYHSYEQYF,TGTGCCAGCAGCTTAGCTTATCATTCCTACGAGCAGTACTTC
NA,TRBJ1-1,NA,TRBV3-1/TRBV3-2,CASSHGGGGTEAFF,TGTGCCAGCAGCCACGGGGGTGGGGGCACTGAAGCTTTCTTT
NA,TRBJ1-5,NA,TRBV7-9,CASSLTANQPQHF,TGTGCCAGCAGCCTAACCGCCAATCAGCCCCAGCATTTT
once,TRBJ1-3,NA,TRBV3-1/TRBV3-2,CASSHSPSPRSGNTIYF,TGTGCCAGCAGCCATTCTCCCAGCCCACGCTCTGGAAACACCATATATTTT
NA,TRBJ2-3,TRBD1,TRBV5-1,CASSLVTGGGTDTQYF,TGCGCCAGCAGCTTGGTGACAGGGGGGGGCACAGATACGCAGTATTTT
NA,TRBJ2-1,TRBD1,TRBV7-2,CASSLTGGNEQFF,TGTGCCAGCAGCTTAACAGGGGGGAATGAGCAGTTCTTC
NA,TRBJ1-5,TRBD1,TRBV28,CASSDRGGQPQHF,TGTGCCAGCAGTGACAGGGGTGGTCAGCCCCAGCATTTT
few,TRBJ1-1,NA,TRBV6-5,CASRSTPTANTEAFF,TGTGCCAGCAGATCTACGCCGACGGCGAACACTGAAGCTTTCTTT
NA,TRBJ1-3,TRBD1,TRBV11-2,CASSWTGLSGNTIYF,TGTGCCAGCAGCTGGACAGGTCTCTCTGGAAACACCATATATTTT
NA,TRBJ1-4,NA,TRBV6-1,CASSGLVEATNEKLFF,TGTGCCAGCAGTGGCCTCGTGGAGGCAACTAATGAAAAACTGTTTTTT
NA,TRBJ1-1,TRBD1,TRBV19,CASTPGNRGPRNTEAFF,TGTGCCAGCACACCCGGAAACAGGGGGCCAAGGAACACTGAAGCTTTCTTT
NA,TRBJ2-6,NA,TRBV19,CASSIQGSGANVLTF,TGTGCCAGTAGTATTCAGGGTTCTGGGGCCAACGTCCTGACTTTC
once,TRBJ2-3,TRBD2,TRBV28,CASSLASGVTDTQYF,TGTGCCAGCAGTTTAGCTAGCGGGGTAACAGATACGCAGTATTTT
few,TRBJ1-2,TRBD1,TRBV3-1/TRBV3-2,CASSQDIFGQGGGYTF,TGTGCCAGCAGCCAAGATATTTTCGGACAGGGAGGCGGCTACACCTTC
NA,TRBJ2-5,TRBD2,TRBV19,CASSTGTSGRNQETQYF,TGTGCCAGTAGTACCGGGACTAGCGGGAGGAATCAAGAGACCCAGTACTTC
NA,TRBJ1-2,NA,TRBV19,CASSIGTDYGYTF,TGTGCCAGTAGTATAGGGACAGACTATGGCTACACCTTC
NA,TRBJ1-1,NA,TRBV19,CASIRQENTEAFF,TGTGCCAGTATCCGGCAGGAGAACACTGAAGCTTTCTTT
NA,TRBJ1-6,NA,TRBV12-3/TRBV12-4,CASSSTGSLHF,TGTGCCAGCAGTTCCACTGGGTCCCTCCACTTT
NA,TRBJ2-5,NA,TRBV5-5,CASSRQGGETQYF,TGTGCCAGCAGCCGACAGGGAGGAGAGACCCAGTACTTC
NA,TRBJ2-1,NA,TRBV5-1,CASSANGQTYNEQFF,TGCGCCAGCAGCGCGAACGGGCAGACCTACAATGAGCAGTTCTTC
NA,TRBJ1-2,NA,TRBV21-1,CASSMDGYTF,TGTGCCAGCAGCATGGACGGCTACACCTTC
once,TRBJ2-5,NA,TRBV5-1,CASSLGQSQETQYF,TGCGCCAGCAGCTTGGGACAGTCCCAAGAGACCCAGTACTTC
once,TRBJ2-2,TRBD1,TRBV11-2,CASRNTGVNTGELFF,TGTGCCAGCAGGAATACAGGGGTGAACACCGGGGAGCTGTTTTTT
NA,TRBJ1-1,TRBD1,TRBV7-2,CASSLKQGMIF,TGTGCCAGCAGCTTAAAACAGGGGATGATCTTT
once,TRBJ1-1,NA,TRBV18,CASSLGTGGNTEAFF,TGTGCCAGCTCACTCGGGACGGGGGGGAACACTGAAGCTTTCTTT
NA,TRBJ2-7,NA,TRBV29-1,CSVVTGSYEQYF,TGCAGCGTTGTCACAGGTAGTTACGAGCAGTACTTC
NA,TRBJ2-3,NA,TRBV29-1,CSGGRTSTDTQYF,TGCAGCGGGGGGCGGACTAGCACAGATACGCAGTATTTT
NA,TRBJ2-7,NA,TRBV6-1,CASSEAPRSEQYF,TGTGCCAGCAGTGAAGCTCCGCGTTCCGAGCAGTACTTC
NA,TRBJ1-3,NA,TRBV6-1,CASSERDLSGNTIYF,TGTGCCAGCAGTGAACGGGACCTCTCTGGAAACACCATATATTTT
NA,TRBJ1-4,NA,TRBV3-1/TRBV3-2,CASSQGPVFSNEKLFF,TGTGCCAGCAGCCAAGGTCCGGTCTTTAGTAATGAAAAACTGTTTTTT
NA,TRBJ2-7,NA,TRBV2,CASSERYEQYF,TGTGCCAGCAGTGAACGCTACGAGCAGTACTTC
NA,TRBJ1-1,NA,TRBV6-1,CASSEDREAFF,TGTGCCAGCAGTGAAGACAGGGAAGCTTTCTTT
NA,TRBJ2-2,NA,TRBV19,CASTRSTANTGELFF,TGTGCCAGTACCCGATCAACTGCGAACACCGGGGAGCTGTTTTTT
once,TRBJ2-6,NA,TRBV25-1,CASSDRTASGANVLTF,TGTGCCAGCAGTGACCGGACAGCCTCTGGGGCCAACGTCCTGACTTTC
NA,TRBJ1-6,TRBD1,TRBV25-1,CASRTGFNSPLHF,TGTGCCAGTCGGACAGGGTTTAATTCACCCCTCCACTTT
NA,TRBJ2-7,NA,TRBV27,CASSLQAGRAYEQYF,TGTGCCAGCAGTTTACAAGCTGGACGGGCCTACGAGCAGTACTTC
NA,TRBJ1-2,TRBD1,TRBV5-1,CASSPGTARETNYGYTF,TGCGCCAGCAGCCCTGGGACAGCGAGAGAAACTAACTATGGCTACACCTTC
NA,TRBJ1-1,NA,TRBV7-9,CASSYPNTEAFF,TGTGCCAGCAGCTACCCGAACACTGAAGCTTTCTTT
NA,TRBJ2-2,TRBD1,TRBV5-6,CASSLGQGLNTGELFF,TGTGCCAGCAGCTTGGGACAGGGATTGAACACCGGGGAGCTGTTTTTT
NA,TRBJ2-5,NA,TRBV7-8,CASTPRGLKETQYF,TGTGCCAGCACGCCCCGGGGCCTAAAGGAGACCCAGTACTTC
NA,TRBJ2-7,NA,TRBV18,CASSPLETHEQYF,TGTGCCAGCTCACCACTCGAGACCCACGAGCAGTACTTC
NA,TRBJ1-2,NA,TRBV18,CASSPLGDYGYTF,TGTGCCAGCTCACCATTAGGGGATTATGGCTACACCTTC
NA,TRBJ2-7,TRBD1,TRBV3-1/TRBV3-2,CASSQDLGGTGTGSYEQYF,TGTGCCAGCAGCCAAGATCTTGGGGGGACCGGGACAGGGTCCTACGAGCAGTACTTC
NA,TRBJ1-5,TRBD1,TRBV27,CASSPGTGGTSNQPQHF,TGTGCCAGCAGTCCCGGGACAGGGGGTACCAGCAATCAGCCCCAGCATTTT
NA,TRBJ1-1,NA,TRBV5-1,CASSQGDVTITEAFF,TGCGCCAGCAGTCAAGGGGACGTTACCATAACTGAAGCTTTCTTT
NA,TRBJ1-1,NA,TRBV2,CASRFQPILNTEAFF,TGTGCCTCCCGGTTCCAGCCCATATTGAACACTGAAGCTTTCTTT
NA,TRBJ1-2,NA,TRBV3-1/TRBV3-2,CASSQSSTGPYGYTF,TGTGCCAGCAGCCAATCCTCGACAGGCCCCTATGGCTACACCTTC
once,TRBJ1-1,TRBD1,TRBV11-2,CASSPGTGPEAFF,TGTGCCAGCAGCCCCGGGACAGGGCCTGAAGCTTTCTTT
NA,TRBJ2-7,NA,TRBV20-1,CSAQQATEQYF,TGCAGTGCCCAGCAGGCCACCGAGCAGTACTTC
NA,TRBJ2-1,TRBD2,TRBV7-2,CASSTRTSIKNNEQFF,TGTGCCAGCAGCACCAGGACTAGCATCAAGAACAATGAGCAGTTCTTC
NA,TRBJ2-5,NA,TRBV7-2,CASSEQETQYF,TGTGCCAGCAGCGAACAAGAGACCCAGTACTTC
NA,TRBJ2-3,NA,TRBV7-2,CASSSQLGTDTQYF,TGTGCCAGCAGCTCTCAGTTGGGCACAGATACGCAGTATTTT
NA,TRBJ2-7,NA,TRBV5-1,CASSLDRDKYEQYF,TGCGCCAGCAGCTTGGACCGGGACAAATACGAGCAGTACTTC
NA,TRBJ2-7,TRBD2,TRBV2,CASSRLAGGPVEQYF,TGTGCCAGCAGTCGACTAGCGGGAGGACCGGTCGAGCAGTACTTC